This T cell receptor (beta chain) originates from a study of cytomegalovirus exposure and HLA in healthy donors. TCRdb's table, derived via immunoSEQ multiplex PCR, lists solely in-frame clones and lacks some. The table lists under 200,000 clones, roughly 96% of them singletons. V lost 2 bases, J lost 0 bases, and 15 bases lay in between. Germline CDR1 reads MNHNS; CDR2 reads SASEGT. CDR3 length: 17 amino acids. The chain links TRBV6-1 to TRBJ2-3, with a tentative D call TRBD1 (6 bases). The TCR sequence derives from a woman aged 18-29 years in good health and CMV-seronegative. The sequenced material came from PBMCs. CDR3 protein: CASSEWSGASSTDTQYF. DNA of the CDR3: TGTGCCAGCAGTGAATGGTCAGGGGCCTCTAGCACAGATACGCAGTATTTT.